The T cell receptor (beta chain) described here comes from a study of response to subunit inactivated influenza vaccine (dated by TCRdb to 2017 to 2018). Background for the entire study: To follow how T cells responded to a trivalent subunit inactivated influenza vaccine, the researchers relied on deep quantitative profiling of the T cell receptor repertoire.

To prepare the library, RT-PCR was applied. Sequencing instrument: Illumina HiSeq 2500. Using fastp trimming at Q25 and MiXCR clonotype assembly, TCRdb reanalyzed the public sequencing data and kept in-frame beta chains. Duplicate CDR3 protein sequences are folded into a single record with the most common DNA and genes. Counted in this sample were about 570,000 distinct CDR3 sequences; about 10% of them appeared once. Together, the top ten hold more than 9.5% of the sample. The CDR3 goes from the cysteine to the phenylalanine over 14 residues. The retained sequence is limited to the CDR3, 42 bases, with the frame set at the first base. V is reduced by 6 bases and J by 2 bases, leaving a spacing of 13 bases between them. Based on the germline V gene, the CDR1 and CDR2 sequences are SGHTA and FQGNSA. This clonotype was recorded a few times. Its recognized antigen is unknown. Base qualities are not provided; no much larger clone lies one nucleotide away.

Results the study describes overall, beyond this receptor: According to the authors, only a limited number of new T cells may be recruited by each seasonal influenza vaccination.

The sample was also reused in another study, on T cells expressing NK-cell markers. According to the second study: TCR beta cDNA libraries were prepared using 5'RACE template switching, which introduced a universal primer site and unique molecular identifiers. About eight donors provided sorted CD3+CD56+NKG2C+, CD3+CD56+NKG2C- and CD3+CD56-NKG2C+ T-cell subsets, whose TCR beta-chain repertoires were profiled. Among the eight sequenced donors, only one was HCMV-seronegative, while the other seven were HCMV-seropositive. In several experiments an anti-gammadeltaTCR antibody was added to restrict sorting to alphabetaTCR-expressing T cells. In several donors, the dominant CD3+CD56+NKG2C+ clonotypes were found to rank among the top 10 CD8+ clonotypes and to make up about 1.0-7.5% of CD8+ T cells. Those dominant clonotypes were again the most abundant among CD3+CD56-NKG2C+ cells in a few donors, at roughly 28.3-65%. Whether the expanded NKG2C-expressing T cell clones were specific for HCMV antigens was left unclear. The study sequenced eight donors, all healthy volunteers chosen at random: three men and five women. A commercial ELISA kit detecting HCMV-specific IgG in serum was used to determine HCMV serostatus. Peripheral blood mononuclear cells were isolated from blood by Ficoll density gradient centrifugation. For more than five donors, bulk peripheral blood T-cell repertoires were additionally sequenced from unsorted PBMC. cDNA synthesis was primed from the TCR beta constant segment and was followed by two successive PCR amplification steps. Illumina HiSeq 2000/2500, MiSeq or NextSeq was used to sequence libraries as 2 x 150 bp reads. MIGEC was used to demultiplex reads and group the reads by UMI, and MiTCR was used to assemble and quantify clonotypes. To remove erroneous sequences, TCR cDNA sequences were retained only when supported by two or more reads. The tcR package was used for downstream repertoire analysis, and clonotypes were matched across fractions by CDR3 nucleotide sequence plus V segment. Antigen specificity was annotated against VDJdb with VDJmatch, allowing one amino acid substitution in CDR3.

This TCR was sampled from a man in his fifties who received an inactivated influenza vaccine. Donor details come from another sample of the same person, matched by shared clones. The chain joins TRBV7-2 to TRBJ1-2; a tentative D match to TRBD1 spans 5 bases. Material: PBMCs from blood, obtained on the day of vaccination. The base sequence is TGTGCCAGCAGACACGCTGACAGAAACTATGGCTACACCTTC. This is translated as CASRHADRNYGYTF.